This entry describes one T cell receptor (beta chain). Trimming removed 3 bases at V and 2 bases at J, with 10 bases between. CDR1 is LGHDT, CDR2 YNNKEL, per germline (reference sequence). This CDR3 comprises 14 residues. This sample is part of a study of blood T cell repertoires in COVID-19. This table comes from immunoSEQ multiplex PCR, and its TCRdb copy is limited to in-frame clones, with some not included. The sample records approximately 220,000 clones, about 88% being singletons. Cohorts were assigned according to the clinical history that participants reported. Up to 2 weeks before entering the study, exposed participants had met a COVID-19 case.

This sequence joins TRBV3-1 (or the pseudogene TRBV3-2) and TRBJ2-5; D is uncertain. The sequenced material came from PBMCs or T cells enriched from blood (not recorded which). The receptor's source is a woman in her twenties or thirties who had been exposed to COVID-19. The CDR3 region has the DNA TGTGCCAGCAGCCACTTGACAACACAAGAGACCCAGTACTTC. Translated, it gives CASSHLTTQETQYF.